The clone carrying this T cell receptor beta chain came up a few times. Its antigen is unknown. This record belongs to a study of T cell repertoires in cytomegalovirus infection. Study overall: Indicated by public TCR beta signatures were CMV infection and matching HLA type. Study-level findings and limits: Identification of carriers of CMV plus the relevant HLA was achieved through cumulative public TCR beta family frequency. Clonotype analysis showed dominance of the ex vivo response by HLA-C-restricted CMV-specific TCR beta clonotypes.

Germline assignment: CDR1 SEHNR and CDR2 FQNEAQ (reference sequence). The germline V and J ends were trimmed by 2 bases and 5 bases, with 13 bases remaining between them. The CDR3 is 14 amino acids. One entry per CDR3 protein results from TCRdb running MiXCR on the reads. Of fewer than 300,000 distinct CDR3 sequences listed, roughly a quarter are singletons. V usage is TRBV7-9 and J usage is TRBJ2-7; D tentatively fits TRBD1 or TRBD2 (5 bases each). The sequence was obtained from a human donor in good health (CMV status not recorded). Some clones in this sample may be carry-over from other donors' samples. Input material: PBMCs. This CDR3 reads CASSLIGRDHEQYF. The CDR3 coding sequence is TGTGCCAGCAGCTTAATTGGCAGGGACCACGAGCAGTACTTC.